These 31 T cell receptor beta chains came from one sample sequenced in a study of CD8 T cells in ankylosing spondylitis. MiXCR, applied by TCRdb to the 5' RACE reads, yields one record per CDR3 protein. The table shows more than 250,000 distinct CDR3 sequences, with more than 9% occurring only once. Material: blood, either unsorted or a sorted T cell fraction (not recorded which). These receptors were taken from a female donor with ankylosing spondylitis or in good health (not recorded which).

This clonotype was seen ten or more times. The chain employs TRBV25-1 and TRBJ2-1; possibly TRBD2 for D (5 bases). Germline CDR1 reads MGHDK; CDR2 reads SYGVNS. The CDR3 totals 15 residues. Trimming stripped 2 bases from V and 6 bases from J, with 14 bases between. CDR3 DNA sequence: TGTGCCAGCAGTGAACGAGGGTCTCTCGGCAATGAGCAGTTCTTC. Protein sequence: CASSERGSLGNEQFF. Using reference TRBV25-1 and TRBJ2-1 for the parts outside the CDR3, the full variable domain is EADIYQTPRYLVIGTGKKITLECSQTMGHDKMYWYQQDPGMELHLIHYSYGVNSTEKGDLSSESTVSRIRTEHFPLTLESARPSHTSQYLCASSERGSLGNEQFFGPGTRLTVL.

This clonotype was found many times. V is TRBV29-1 and J is TRBJ2-2; either TRBD1 or TRBD2 may supply D (5 bases each). Germline V lookup: CDR1 SQVTM, CDR2 ANQGSEA. V dropped 7 bases and J dropped 0 bases, with 12 bases sitting between them. The CDR3 spans 14 residues. CDR3 sequence reads: CSGGTSANTGELFF. The CDR3 nucleotides are TGCAGCGGGGGGACGTCTGCGAACACCGGGGAGCTGTTTTTT.

This clonotype appeared many times. The chain recombines TRBV5-6 with TRBJ1-2, with D perhaps TRBD1 (6 bases). Trimming pared 4 bases from V and 5 bases from J, leaving 15 bases between. CDR3 length: 14 residues. Germline CDR1 SGHDT, CDR2 YYEEEE. Written as DNA, the CDR3 is TGTGCCAGCAGCCGGACGGGGGCTAGTTATGGCTACACCTTC. It translates to CASSRTGASYGYTF. The variable domain in full, with the rest retrieved from reference TRBV5-6 and TRBJ1-2, is DAGVTQSPTHLIKTRGQQVTLRCSPKSGHDTVSWYQQALGQGPQFIFQYYEEEERQRGNFPDRFSGHQFPNYSSELNVNALLLGDSALYLCASSRTGASYGYTFGSGTRLTVV.

This clonotype has more than one count but fewer than ten. The rearrangement uses TRBV20-1 and TRBJ1-1, with 8 bases fitting TRBD1. V lost 6 bases and J lost 2; bases outside the gene matches: 8. Looked up from germline, CDR1 is DFQATT and CDR2 is SNEGSKA (reference sequence). This CDR3 has 14 residues. The CDR3 sequence is CSASRDRTNTEAFF. In nucleotides, the CDR3 is TGCAGTGCATCGAGGGACAGGACCAACACTGAAGCTTTCTTT.

There are a few counts of this clonotype. This chain links TRBV6-1 with TRBJ2-1; TRBD2 agrees at 13 bases. From germline, CDR1 is MNHNS and CDR2 SASEGT. There are 15 residues in the CDR3. The trim removed 6 bases at V and 10 bases at J, leaving 9 bases unmatched. CDR3 bases: TGTGCCAGCAGGGACGGACTAGCGGGGGCTCGGGAGCAGTTCTTC. It codes for CASRDGLAGAREQFF.

This clonotype occurred many times. The chain combines TRBV24-1 with TRBJ1-5, with unresolved D. CDR1 is KGHDR and CDR2 is SFDVKD in the germline V gene. The CDR3 has 14 amino acids. Deletions cut 3 bases from V and 3 bases from J, with 8 bases between. The CDR3 DNA sequence: TGTGCCACCAGTGATCCCGCTTACAATCAGCCCCAGCATTTT. It is translated as CATSDPAYNQPQHF.

This clonotype has ten or more counts. CDR3 loop: CSALQGSSYNEQFF. The CDR3 DNA reads as TGCAGTGCTTTACAGGGGTCCTCCTACAATGAGCAGTTCTTC. The chain uses TRBV20-1 and TRBJ2-1; 7 nucleotides agree with TRBD1. The CDR3 sequence is 14 residues long. V lost 5 bases to trimming and J lost 0 bases; unmatched junction nucleotides: 4. CDR1 is DFQATT and CDR2 is SNEGSKA in the germline V gene (reference sequence).

This clonotype showed up many times. The chain uses TRBV12-3 or TRBV12-4 and TRBJ1-3; D is uncertain. V lost 5 bases and J lost 0, with 5 bases in between. The CDR3 consists of 13 residues. The CDR3 nucleotides read TGTGCCAGCAGTGCAAGCTCTGGAAACACCATATATTTT. Translation gives CASSASSGNTIYF.

This clonotype occurred a few times. The chain carries TRBV15 and TRBJ1-1; no reliable D call. V dropped 1 base and J dropped 6 bases, with 15 bases sitting between them. The CDR3 runs 15 residues. Germline assignment: CDR1 LNHNV and CDR2 YYDKDF (reference sequence). The chain's CDR3 is CATSRGRTAAAEAFF. The CDR3 nucleotides read TGTGCCACCAGCAGAGGAAGGACGGCTGCGGCTGAAGCTTTCTTT.

This clonotype was counted a few times. The chain employs TRBV7-6 and TRBJ2-2; 7 positions match TRBD2. The J segment lost 4 bases and the V segment lost 3 bases, leaving 5 bases of the junction unmatched. Germline V lookup: CDR1 SGHVS, CDR2 FNYEAQ. The CDR3 is made up of 15 amino acids. CDR3 protein: CASSFGLVGTGELFF. The CDR3 coding sequence is TGTGCCAGCAGCTTCGGACTAGTTGGCACCGGGGAGCTGTTTTTT.

Many counts were recorded for this clonotype. The gene calls are TRBV9 and TRBJ2-7, with D perhaps matching TRBD1 or TRBD2 (5 bases each). Between the trimmed V and J ends, which lost 2 bases and 3 bases, there was a span of 12 bases. There are 14 residues in the CDR3. The germline V gene has CDR1 SGDLS and CDR2 YYNGEE. CDR3 DNA sequence: TGTGCCAGCAGCGTGGACTTACAGGACTACGAGCAGTACTTC. Protein product: CASSVDLQDYEQYF.

This clonotype came up many times. The CDR3 region is CSARDLDSVSSGANVLTF. For the CDR3, the DNA is TGCAGTGCTAGAGACTTGGACAGCGTTAGCTCTGGGGCCAACGTCCTGACTTTC. The J gene is TRBJ2-6, the V gene TRBV20-1; a weak D match, TRBD1 (6 bases). This CDR3 spans 18 amino acids. The germline CDR1 and CDR2 sequences are DFQATT and SNEGSKA (reference sequence). V gave up 0 bases and J gave up 0 bases, with 15 bases separating them.

This chain connects TRBV5-1 to TRBJ1-2; D may be TRBD1 (5 bases). Germline CDR1 SGHRS, CDR2 YFSETQ. The CDR3 spans 14 residues. V lost 4 bases to trimming and J lost 4 bases, with 14 bases between them. CDR3 in amino acids: CASSPIGDLYGYTF. The CDR3 DNA reads TGCGCCAGCAGCCCTATAGGGGATCTCTATGGCTACACCTTC. Full variable domain (outside the CDR3, taken from reference TRBV5-1 and TRBJ1-2): KAGVTQTPRYLIKTRGQQVTLSCSPISGHRSVSWYQQTPGQGLQFLFEYFSETQRNKGNFPGRFSGRQFSNSRSEMNVSTLELGDSALYLCASSPIGDLYGYTFGSGTRLTVV.

This clonotype showed up many times. CDR3 bases: TGTGCCAGCAGTTCCCCTAGCGGGAGTCTACTCATGGCAGATACGCAGTATTTT. Its protein product is CASSSPSGSLLMADTQYF. The rearrangement links TRBV5-6 to TRBJ2-3, with 10 bases aligning to TRBD2. Per the germline V gene, CDR1 is SGHDT and CDR2 is YYEEEE. Trimming removed 5 bases from V and 4 bases from J; junction bases left unmatched: 16. CDR3 length: 18 amino acids. The complete variable domain, with remaining parts taken from reference TRBV5-6 and TRBJ2-3, reads DAGVTQSPTHLIKTRGQQVTLRCSPKSGHDTVSWYQQALGQGPQFIFQYYEEEERQRGNFPDRFSGHQFPNYSSELNVNALLLGDSALYLCASSSPSGSLLMADTQYFGPGTRLTVL.

In DNA form, the CDR3 reads TGTGCCAGCTCAAGAGAGGCCACAGATACGCAGTATTTT. Amino acid sequence: CASSREATDTQYF. The rearrangement joins TRBV18 to TRBJ2-3, with D unresolved. This CDR3 region has 13 residues. V lost 5 bases and J lost 2, with 8 bases in between. CDR1 is KGHSH, CDR2 LQKENI, per germline.

At least ten counts were recorded for this clonotype. The V gene is TRBV3-1, the J gene TRBJ1-1, with a possible D match to TRBD1 (5 bases). The germline V gene has CDR1 LGHDT and CDR2 YNNKEL (reference sequence). This CDR3 region has 14 residues. V lost 5 bases to trimming and J lost 2 bases, with 12 bases between them. CDR3 loop: CASSVGEINTEAFF. In nucleotides, the CDR3 is TGTGCCAGCAGCGTAGGGGAGATTAACACTGAAGCTTTCTTT. Drawing the rest from reference TRBV3-1 and TRBJ1-1, the complete variable domain is DTAVSQTPKYLVTQMGNDKSIKCEQNLGHDTMYWYKQDSKKFLKIMFSYNNKELIINETVPNRFSPKSPDKAHLNLHINSLELGDSAVYFCASSVGEINTEAFFGQGTRLTVV.

At least ten counts were recorded for this clonotype. J is TRBJ1-4 and V is TRBV15; a possible D gene is TRBD1 (6 bases). The CDR3 loop spans 16 amino acids. V was shortened by 0 bases and J by 5 bases, with 13 bases between the two germline ends. The germline gives CDR1 LNHNV, CDR2 YYDKDF (reference sequence). CDR3 coding DNA: TGTGCCACCAGCAGAGAGGGGGGCTCAGCGAATGAAAAACTGTTTTTT. It specifies CATSREGGSANEKLFF.

J is TRBJ1-2 and V is TRBV15; possibly TRBD1 for D (5 bases). Germline V gives CDR1 LNHNV, CDR2 YYDKDF (reference sequence). The CDR3 sequence is 14 residues long. V lost 0 bases to trimming and J lost 11 bases, with 16 bases between them. CDR3 in DNA: TGTGCCACCAGCAGAGACCAGAAAGGGGCTTGGTACACCTTC. Translated, it gives CATSRDQKGAWYTF.

The CDR3 spells CASSRQRGGRNEQFF. In DNA, the CDR3 is TGTGCCAGCAGCCGTCAGCGGGGGGGTCGGAATGAGCAGTTCTTC. The chain uses TRBV7-2 and TRBJ2-1; 10 bases align to TRBD2. The CDR3 totals 15 residues. CDR1 is SGHTA, CDR2 FQGNSA, per germline. V was clipped by 5 bases and J by 7 bases; unmatched bases: 8.

Only a few counts were recorded for this clonotype. The V and J genes are TRBV20-1 and TRBJ2-3; D not resolved. Looked up from germline, CDR1 is DFQATT and CDR2 is SNEGSKA (reference sequence). The CDR3 covers 15 residues. V lost 3 bases to trimming and J lost 2 bases, with 15 bases between them. The CDR3 sequence: CSARSDGPYTDTQYF. The CDR3, as DNA: TGCAGTGCTAGGTCCGATGGTCCGTACACAGATACGCAGTATTTT.

This chain uses TRBV28 with TRBJ2-7; D is undetermined. The V end lost 10 bases, the J end lost 2 bases, and 18 bases lay between the germline ends. The CDR3 extends over 14 amino acids. CDR1 and CDR2 (germline): MDHEN, SYDVKM. CDR3 sequence: CAISPGVLPYEQYF. CDR3 sequence (DNA): TGTGCCATCAGCCCCGGTGTACTCCCCTACGAGCAGTACTTC.

The V call is TRBV28, the J call TRBJ2-3, with a weak D call TRBD1 (5 bases). Germline loops: CDR1 MDHEN, CDR2 SYDVKM. The V and J ends lost 6 bases and 0 bases respectively, with 7 bases between them. The CDR3 extends over 13 amino acids. In DNA form, the CDR3 reads TGTGCCAGCAGGGACACTAGCACAGATACGCAGTATTTT. Translated: CASRDTSTDTQYF.

In this sample, this clonotype turned up many times. This rearrangement joins TRBV28 to TRBJ2-7; TRBD1 agrees at 7 bases. Germline V lookup: CDR1 MDHEN, CDR2 SYDVKM. The CDR3 contains 15 residues. The V segment lost 2 bases and the J segment 4 bases; nucleotides outside the gene matches: 8. CDR3 sequence reads: CASSLPGQYPYEQYF. The DNA of the CDR3 is TGTGCCAGCAGTTTACCGGGACAGTATCCGTACGAGCAGTACTTC.

The table lists this clonotype with many counts. The V and J genes are TRBV20-1 and TRBJ1-1; D gene ambiguous. Germline V lookup: CDR1 DFQATT, CDR2 SNEGSKA (reference sequence). V was trimmed by 2 bases and J by 2 bases, leaving 3 bases between them. This CDR3 has 11 residues. Here the CDR3 reads CSARLNTEAFF. CDR3 in DNA: TGCAGTGCTAGACTTAACACTGAAGCTTTCTTT.

This clonotype was seen repeatedly, ten times or more. The rearrangement uses TRBV5-1 and TRBJ2-3, with D possibly TRBD1 on 6 matching bases. The CDR3 extends over 14 amino acids. Trimming shortened V by 2 bases and J by 1 base, and 8 bases separated the two germline ends. Germline CDR1 reads SGHRS; CDR2 reads YFSETQ. The DNA for the CDR3 is TGCGCCAGCAGCTTACAGGGAGGCACAGATACGCAGTATTTT. It is translated as CASSLQGGTDTQYF.

About this clonotype: A much larger clone is a single base away; this may be a read error. This chain joins TRBV20-1 and TRBJ2-3, with a weak D call TRBD2 (5 bases). Trimming left V 5 bases short and J 3 bases short, with 18 bases between. Germline V gene lookup returns CDR1 DFQATT and CDR2 SNEGSKA (reference sequence). The CDR3 length is 15 residues. The CDR3 here is CSADSLSGRTDTQYF. The CDR3 DNA reads as TGCAGTGCTGATTCACTATCGGGGAGAACAGATACGCAGTATTTT.

Note on this clonotype: A read error is possible here, since a much larger clone lies one base away. The rearrangement links TRBV5-1 to TRBJ2-1, with TRBD2 matching over 11 bases. The V segment lost 7 bases and the J segment 8 bases; nucleotides outside the gene matches: 11. The germline V gene has CDR1 SGHRS and CDR2 YFSETQ. This CDR3 is built from 15 residues. The CDR3 protein is CASGLNSGRAHEQFF. The CDR3 DNA reads as TGCGCCAGCGGCCTCAATAGCGGGAGGGCCCATGAGCAGTTCTTC.

This clonotype was recorded at least ten times. The CDR3 here is CSLTDRGNYYEQYF. The CDR3 DNA follows: TGCAGCTTAACCGACAGGGGGAACTACTACGAGCAGTACTTC. The chain recombines TRBV20-1 with TRBJ2-7, with 9 bases aligning to TRBD1. Germline CDR1 reads DFQATT; CDR2 reads SNEGSKA (reference sequence). The CDR3 is 14 residues long.

This sequence joins TRBV5-1 and TRBJ2-7; TRBD2 matches 7 bases. The CDR3 is 15 residues long. Germline CDR1 reads SGHRS; CDR2 reads YFSETQ. Trimming at V came to 4 bases and at J to 3 bases, leaving 10 bases not matched to a gene. Here the CDR3 DNA reads TGCGCCAGCAGCGATCGTAGCGGGCCTTACTACGAGCAGTACTTC. It encodes CASSDRSGPYYEQYF.

Many counts were recorded for this clonotype. Sequence at one end of the junction differs from germline and may be a read error. The J gene is TRBJ2-5, the V gene TRBV5-1, with D possibly matching TRBD2 (5 bases). The CDR3 contains 13 residues. Per the germline V gene, CDR1 is SGHRS and CDR2 is YFSETQ. The CDR3 region has the DNA TGTGCCAGCAGCCTAAGAGGGCAAGAGACCCAGTACTTC. Protein: CASSLRGQETQYF.

This clonotype has at least ten counts. CDR3 DNA: TGTGCCAGCTCAACTACCCACCTCGAGCAGTACTTC. Residues: CASSTTHLEQYF. The gene calls are TRBV18 and TRBJ2-7; D gene unclear. The germline CDR1 and CDR2 sequences are KGHSH and LQKENI. The CDR3 contains 12 residues. Trimming took 5 bases from V and 6 from J, leaving 11 bases between them.